This entry lists 8 T cell receptor beta chains sequenced from one sample in a study of cytomegalovirus exposure and HLA in healthy donors. Both 60 Vbeta primers and 13 Jbeta primers went into the PCR. Produced via immunoSEQ multiplex PCR; TCRdb's table is partial and in-frame only. The sample shows tens of thousands of clones, roughly 76% of them seen only once. Input material: PBMCs. The receptors were sampled from a male donor in good health and CMV-seronegative.

This clone was recorded a few times. CDR3 bases: TGTGCCAGCAGTGACCCTCGGACACCTTATGTAGAGTCCTACAATGAGCAGTTCTTC. It specifies CASSDPRTPYVESYNEQFF. The chain links TRBV6-4 to TRBJ2-1; D may be TRBD1 (5 bases). Trimming cost V 2 bases and J 1 base, with 21 bases left between them. CDR3 size: 19 residues. CDR1 and CDR2 from the germline V gene are MRHNA and SNTAGT.

The chain has TRBV28 and TRBJ2-5; TRBD2 matches 9 bases. Gene TRBJ2-7 matches the end of the DNA better, so the J call may be wrong. This CDR3 has 16 residues. Germline CDR1 and CDR2: MDHEN and SYDVKM. CDR3 region: CASVRVAGVRINEQYF. CDR3 coding DNA: TGTGCCAGCGTCAGGGTAGCGGGAGTACGAATCAACGAGCAGTACTTC.

The chain carries TRBV27 and TRBJ1-2; maybe TRBD1 (5 bases). The CDR3 sequence is 13 residues long. V lost 2 bases and J 6 bases, leaving 10 bases between the germline ends. Germline V gene data show CDR1 as MNHEY and CDR2 as SMNVEV (reference sequence). The CDR3: CASSLLGGDGYTF. The CDR3 DNA reads as TGTGCCAGCAGTTTACTAGGAGGGGATGGCTACACCTTC.

V usage is TRBV9 and J usage is TRBJ1-1, with 7 positions matching TRBD1. Germline CDR1 is SGDLS and CDR2 is YYNGEE. The CDR3 is 14 residues long. The J segment lost 5 bases and the V segment lost 2 bases, leaving 6 bases of the junction unmatched. The CDR3 coding sequence is TGTGCCAGCAGCGTGACAGGGTCGGGAACTGAAGCTTTCTTT. Its translation is CASSVTGSGTEAFF.

The chain is built from TRBV6-1 and TRBJ2-5, with 7 bases aligning to TRBD2. The CDR3 extends over 13 amino acids. V trimming: 7 bases; J trimming: 1 base; junction bases outside the gene matches: 3. In germline, CDR1 is MNHNS, CDR2 SASEGT. This CDR3 is CASNRGGQETQYF. The CDR3 DNA follows: TGTGCCAGCAACCGCGGGGGCCAAGAGACCCAGTACTTC.

CDR3 protein: CASSERLTDTQYF. The CDR3 bases are TGCGCCAGCAGTGAGAGACTAACAGATACGCAGTATTTT. This chain links TRBV10-1 with TRBJ2-3; D might be TRBD2 (5 bases). Germline CDR1 WNHNN, CDR2 SYGVQD (reference sequence). This CDR3 comprises 13 residues. V lost 2 bases and J lost 3, with 6 bases in between.

The chain has TRBV30 and TRBJ2-5; 8 bases line up with TRBD2. The germline V gene encodes CDR1 GTSNPN and CDR2 SVGIG (reference sequence). The trim removed 4 bases at V and 4 bases at J, leaving 8 bases unmatched. CDR3 length: 14 amino acids. The CDR3 spells CAWNSDGRAETQYF. The CDR3 region has the DNA TGTGCCTGGAATTCCGACGGGAGGGCAGAGACCCAGTACTTC.

The chain links TRBV21-1 to TRBJ1-5. TRBV21-1 is shown as a pseudogene. This CDR3 is built from 12 residues. CDR3 nucleotide sequence: TGTGCCAGCAGACGCGGGGGAGGTCCCCAGCATTTT. Residues: CASRRGGGPQHF.